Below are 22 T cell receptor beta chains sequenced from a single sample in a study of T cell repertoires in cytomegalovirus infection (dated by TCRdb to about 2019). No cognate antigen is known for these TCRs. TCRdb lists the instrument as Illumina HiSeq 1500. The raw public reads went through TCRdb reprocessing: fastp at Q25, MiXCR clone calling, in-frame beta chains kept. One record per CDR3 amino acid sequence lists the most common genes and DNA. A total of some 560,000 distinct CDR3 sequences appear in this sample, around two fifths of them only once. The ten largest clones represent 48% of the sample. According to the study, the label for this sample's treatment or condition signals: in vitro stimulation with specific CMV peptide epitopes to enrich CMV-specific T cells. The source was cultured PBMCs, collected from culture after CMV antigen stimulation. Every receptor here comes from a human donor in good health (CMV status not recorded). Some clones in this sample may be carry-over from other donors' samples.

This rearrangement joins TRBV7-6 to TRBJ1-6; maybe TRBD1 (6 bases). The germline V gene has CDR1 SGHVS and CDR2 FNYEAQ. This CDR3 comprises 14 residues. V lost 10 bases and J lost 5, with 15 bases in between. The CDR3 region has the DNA TGTGCCACCGGACGGACAGCGGATAATTCACCCCTCCACTTT. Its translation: CATGRTADNSPLHF.

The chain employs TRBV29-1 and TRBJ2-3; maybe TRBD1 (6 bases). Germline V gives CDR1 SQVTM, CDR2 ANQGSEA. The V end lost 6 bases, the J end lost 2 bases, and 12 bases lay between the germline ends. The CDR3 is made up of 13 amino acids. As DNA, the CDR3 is TGCAGCGTCAGACAGGACACCACAGATACGCAGTATTTT. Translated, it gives CSVRQDTTDTQYF.

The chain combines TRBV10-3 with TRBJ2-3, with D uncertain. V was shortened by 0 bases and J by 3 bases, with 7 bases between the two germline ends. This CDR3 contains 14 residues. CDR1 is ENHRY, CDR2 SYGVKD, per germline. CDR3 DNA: TGTGCCATCAGTGAGTCCGGTAATACAGATACGCAGTATTTT. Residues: CAISESGNTDTQYF.

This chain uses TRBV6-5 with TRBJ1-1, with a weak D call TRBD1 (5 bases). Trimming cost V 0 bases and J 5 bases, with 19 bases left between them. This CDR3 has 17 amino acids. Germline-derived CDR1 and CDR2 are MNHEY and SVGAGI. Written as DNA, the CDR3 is TGTGCCAGCAGTTACTCGATCCGGGGCGCCGCGGGGACTGAAGCTTTCTTT. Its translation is CASSYSIRGAAGTEAFF.

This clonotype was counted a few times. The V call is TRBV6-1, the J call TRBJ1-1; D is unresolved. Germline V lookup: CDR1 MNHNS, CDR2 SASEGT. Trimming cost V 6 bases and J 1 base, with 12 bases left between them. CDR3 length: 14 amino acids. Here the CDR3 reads CASSSDASNTEAFF. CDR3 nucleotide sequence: TGTGCCAGCAGCTCCGATGCGTCGAACACTGAAGCTTTCTTT.

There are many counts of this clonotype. The chain's CDR3 is CASSLKISGRGSPYEQYF. In DNA form, the CDR3 reads TGTGCCAGCAGCTTAAAAATTAGCGGAAGAGGGTCACCCTACGAGCAGTACTTC. The J gene is TRBJ2-7, the V gene TRBV7-2; tentatively, D is TRBD2 (6 bases). Trimming stripped 2 bases from V and 2 bases from J, with 22 bases between. Germline V gene sequence: CDR1 SGHTA, CDR2 FQGNSA. The CDR3 runs to 18 residues.

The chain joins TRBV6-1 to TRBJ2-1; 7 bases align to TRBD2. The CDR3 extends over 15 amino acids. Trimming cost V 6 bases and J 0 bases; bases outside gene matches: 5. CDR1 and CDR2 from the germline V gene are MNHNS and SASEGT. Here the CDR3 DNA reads TGTGCCAGCAGCGTTGCGGGAGTCTCCTACAATGAGCAGTTCTTC. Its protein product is CASSVAGVSYNEQFF.

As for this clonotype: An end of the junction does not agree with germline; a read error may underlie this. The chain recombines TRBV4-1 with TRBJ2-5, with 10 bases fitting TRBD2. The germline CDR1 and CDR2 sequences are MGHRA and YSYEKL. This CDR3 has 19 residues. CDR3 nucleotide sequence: TGTGCCAGCAGCCAAGATAGGGCTAGCGGGGGCCCGAGGGAAGAGACCCAGTACTTC. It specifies CASSQDRASGGPREETQYF.

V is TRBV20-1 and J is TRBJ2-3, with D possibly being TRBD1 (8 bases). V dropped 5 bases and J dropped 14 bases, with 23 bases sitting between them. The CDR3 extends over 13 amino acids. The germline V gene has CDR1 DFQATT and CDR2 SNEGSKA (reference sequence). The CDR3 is CSASPNRGGALYF. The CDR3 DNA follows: TGCAGTGCTTCCCCCAACAGGGGGGGGGCCTTGTATTTT.

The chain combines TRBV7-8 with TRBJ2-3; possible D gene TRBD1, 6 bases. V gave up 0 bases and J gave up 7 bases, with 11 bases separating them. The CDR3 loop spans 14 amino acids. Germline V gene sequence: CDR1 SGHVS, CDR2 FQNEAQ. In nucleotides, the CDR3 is TGTGCCAGCAGCTTAGCGGGCCAGGGGAATACGCAGTATTTT. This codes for CASSLAGQGNTQYF.

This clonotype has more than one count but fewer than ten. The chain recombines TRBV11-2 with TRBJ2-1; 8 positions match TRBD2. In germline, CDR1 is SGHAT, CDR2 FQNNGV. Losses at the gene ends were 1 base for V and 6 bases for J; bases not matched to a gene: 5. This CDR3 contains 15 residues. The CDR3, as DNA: TGTGCCAGCAGCTTAGTGGGCGGGGGGAGCAATGAGCAGTTCTTC. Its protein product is CASSLVGGGSNEQFF.

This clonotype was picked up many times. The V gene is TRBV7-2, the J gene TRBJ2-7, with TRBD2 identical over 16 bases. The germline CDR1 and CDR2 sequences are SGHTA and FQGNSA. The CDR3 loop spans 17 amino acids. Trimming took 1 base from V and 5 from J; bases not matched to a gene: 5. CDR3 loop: CASSLEGLAGGENEQYF. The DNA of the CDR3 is TGTGCCAGCAGCTTAGAGGGACTAGCGGGAGGGGAGAACGAGCAGTACTTC. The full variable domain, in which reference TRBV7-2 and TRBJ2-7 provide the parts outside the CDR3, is GAGVSQSPSNKVTEKGKDVELRCDPISGHTALYWYRQSLGQGLEFLIYFQGNSAPDKSGLPSDRFSAERTGGSVSTLTIQRTQQEDSAVYLCASSLEGLAGGENEQYFGPGTRLTVT.

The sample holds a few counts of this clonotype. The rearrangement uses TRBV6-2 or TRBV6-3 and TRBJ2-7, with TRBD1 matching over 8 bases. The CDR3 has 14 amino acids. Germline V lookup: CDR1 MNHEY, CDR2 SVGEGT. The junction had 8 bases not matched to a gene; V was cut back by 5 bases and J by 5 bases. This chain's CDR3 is CASSAWTGWDEQYF. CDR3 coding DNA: TGTGCCAGCAGTGCTTGGACAGGGTGGGACGAGCAGTACTTC.

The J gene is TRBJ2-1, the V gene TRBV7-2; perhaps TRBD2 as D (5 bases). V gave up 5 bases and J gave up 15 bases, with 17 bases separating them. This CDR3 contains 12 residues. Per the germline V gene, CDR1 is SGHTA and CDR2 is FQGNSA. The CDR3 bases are TGTGCCAGCAGCCGGGGAAGTCCCCCAGGGTTCTTC. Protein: CASSRGSPPGFF. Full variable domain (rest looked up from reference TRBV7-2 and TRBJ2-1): GAGVSQSPSNKVTEKGKDVELRCDPISGHTALYWYRQSLGQGLEFLIYFQGNSAPDKSGLPSDRFSAERTGGSVSTLTIQRTQQEDSAVYLCASSRGSPPGFFGPGTRLTVL.

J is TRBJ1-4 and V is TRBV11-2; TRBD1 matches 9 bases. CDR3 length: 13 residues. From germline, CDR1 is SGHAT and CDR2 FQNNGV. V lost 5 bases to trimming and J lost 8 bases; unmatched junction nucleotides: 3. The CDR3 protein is CASSGQGWEKLFF. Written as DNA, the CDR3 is TGTGCCAGCAGCGGACAGGGGTGGGAAAAACTGTTTTTT.

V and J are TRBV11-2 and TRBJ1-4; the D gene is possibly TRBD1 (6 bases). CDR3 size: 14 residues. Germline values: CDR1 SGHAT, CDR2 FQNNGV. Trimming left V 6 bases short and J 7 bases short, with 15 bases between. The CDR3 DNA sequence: TGTGCCAGCAGTTTGGGGGCGACGGTTGAAAAACTGTTTTTT. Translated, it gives CASSLGATVEKLFF. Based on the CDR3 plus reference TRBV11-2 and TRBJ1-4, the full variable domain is EAGVAQSPRYKIIEKRQSVAFWCNPISGHATLYWYQQILGQGPKLLIQFQNNGVVDDSQLPKDRFSAERLKGVDSTLKIQPAKLEDSAVYLCASSLGATVEKLFFGSGTQLSVL.

In nucleotides, the CDR3 is TGTGCCAGCAGATCAGGGTCCCAAGAGACCCAGTACTTC. Its protein is CASRSGSQETQYF. The rearrangement joins TRBV12-3 or TRBV12-4 to TRBJ2-5; tentatively, D is TRBD1 (5 bases). The CDR3 contains 13 residues. The V end lost 6 bases, the J end lost 1 base, and 9 bases lay between the germline ends.

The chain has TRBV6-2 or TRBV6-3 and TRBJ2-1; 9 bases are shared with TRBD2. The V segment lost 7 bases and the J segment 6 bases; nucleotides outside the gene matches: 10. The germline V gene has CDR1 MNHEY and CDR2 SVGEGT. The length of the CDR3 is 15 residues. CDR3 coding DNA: TGTGCCAGCACAACCGGGACTAGCTACCTCAATGAGCAGTTCTTC. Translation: CASTTGTSYLNEQFF.

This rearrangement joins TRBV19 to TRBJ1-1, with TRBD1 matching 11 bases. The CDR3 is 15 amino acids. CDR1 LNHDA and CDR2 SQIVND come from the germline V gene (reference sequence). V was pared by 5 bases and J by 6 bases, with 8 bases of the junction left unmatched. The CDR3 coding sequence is TGTGCCAGTAGTCTTAGGACAGGGGGCCGCGCTGAAGCTTTCTTT. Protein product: CASSLRTGGRAEAFF.

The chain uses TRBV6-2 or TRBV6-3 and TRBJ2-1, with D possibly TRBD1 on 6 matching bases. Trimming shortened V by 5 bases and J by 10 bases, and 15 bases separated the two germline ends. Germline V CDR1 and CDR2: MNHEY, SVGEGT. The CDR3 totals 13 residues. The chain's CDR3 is CASSKQGSGEQFF. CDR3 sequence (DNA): TGTGCCAGCAGTAAACAGGGTTCTGGCGAGCAGTTCTTC.

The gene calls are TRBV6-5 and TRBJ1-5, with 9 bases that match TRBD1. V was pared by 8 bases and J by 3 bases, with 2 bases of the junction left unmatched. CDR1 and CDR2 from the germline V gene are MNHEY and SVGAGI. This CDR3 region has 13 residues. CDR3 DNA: TGTGCCAGCGGACAGGGGACCAATCAGCCCCAGCATTTT. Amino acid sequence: CASGQGTNQPQHF.

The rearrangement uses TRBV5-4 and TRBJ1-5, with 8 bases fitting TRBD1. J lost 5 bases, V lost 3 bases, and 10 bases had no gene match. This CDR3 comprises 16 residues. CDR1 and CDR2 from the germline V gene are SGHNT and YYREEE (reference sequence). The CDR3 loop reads CASSSDLDREDQPQHF. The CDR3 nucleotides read TGTGCCAGCAGCTCCGACCTGGACAGGGAGGATCAGCCCCAGCATTTT.